This TCR beta chain emerged from a study of blood T cell repertoires in COVID-19. Whole-study context: The analysed material was cDNA or gDNA that came from T cells, B-cell-depleted T cells, or PBMCs.

The recovered donors of Cohort 3 showed two negative PCRs, clearance, or symptom resolution. TCRdb keeps only in-frame clones here, not all; method: immunoSEQ multiplex PCR. This table holds around 160,000 clones, roughly 80% found once. V shed 6 bases, J shed 4 bases, and the junction held 16 bases outside the gene matches. This CDR3 region has 18 residues. Germline CDR1 reads SNHLY; CDR2 reads FYNNEI. The TCR originated in a woman between 55 and 75 years old who had recovered from COVID-19. The chain links TRBV2 to TRBJ2-2; 8 nucleotides agree with TRBD1. Input material: PBMCs or T cells enriched from blood (not recorded which). CDR3 nucleotide sequence: TGTGCCAGCAGAACTAGACAGGGGAGTCTATTAGGCACCGGGGAGCTGTTTTTT. Its protein product is CASRTRQGSLLGTGELFF.